The 14 T cell receptor beta chains below come from one sample, sequenced in a study of OX40 agonist ivuxolimab in advanced cancers. Profiled with immunoSEQ multiplex PCR; TCRdb holds only in-frame clones, not every one. This sample has more than 70,000 clones; 70% to 90% occur once, and the top ten carry more than 8.5%. The sample was CD4+ or CD8+ T cells sorted from blood, taken in a trial of the OX40 agonist ivuxolimab. The receptors originated from an adult with an advanced solid tumor such as melanoma, head and neck, liver or kidney cancer.

The chain carries TRBV18 and TRBJ2-2; TRBD1 aligns across 8 bases. Germline lookup yields CDR1 KGHSH and CDR2 LQKENI. The V and J ends lost 6 bases and 4 bases, in that order; junction bases with no gene match: 10. This CDR3 spans 16 amino acids. The CDR3 DNA sequence: TGTGCCAGCTCCACAGGACAGGGTTCCATCACCGGGGAGCTGTTTTTT. It yields the protein CASSTGQGSITGELFF. Full variable domain (outside the CDR3, taken from reference TRBV18 and TRBJ2-2): NAGVMQNPRHLVRRRGQEARLRCSPMKGHSHVYWYRQLPEEGLKFMVYLQKENIIDESGMPKERFSAEFPKEGPSILRIQQVVRGDSAAYFCASSTGQGSITGELFFGEGSRLTVL.

The chain joins TRBV7-9 to TRBJ2-7; D might be TRBD1 (7 bases). Germline V CDR1 and CDR2: SEHNR, FQNEAQ (reference sequence). Trimming removed 1 base from V and 2 bases from J, with 12 bases in between. The CDR3 extends over 15 amino acids. The CDR3 nucleotides are TGTGCCAGCAGCTTAGAAGGAGGGGGCCCCTACGAGCAGTACTTC. It yields the protein CASSLEGGGPYEQYF.

CDR3 protein: CATSRGISGNTIYF. DNA of the CDR3: TGTGCCACCAGCAGAGGGATCTCTGGAAACACCATATATTTT. This sequence joins TRBV15 and TRBJ1-3; D gene uncertain. The germline V and J ends were trimmed by 1 base and 0 bases, with 4 bases remaining between them. The CDR3 runs 14 residues. Germline-derived CDR1 and CDR2 are LNHNV and YYDKDF (reference sequence).

V and J are TRBV19 and TRBJ2-7, with D perhaps TRBD1 (5 bases). This CDR3 has 14 amino acids. The ends were cut back, 0 bases at V and 4 bases at J, with 10 bases in the middle. CDR1 and CDR2 from the germline V gene are LNHDA and SQIVND (reference sequence). The DNA for the CDR3 is TGTGCCAGTAGTATAGAAAGACAGACTTACGAGCAGTACTTC. It is translated as CASSIERQTYEQYF. Drawing the rest from reference TRBV19 and TRBJ2-7, the complete variable domain is DGGITQSPKYLFRKEGQNVTLSCEQNLNHDAMYWYRQDPGQGLRLIYYSQIVNDFQKGDIAEGYSVSREKKESFPLTVTSAQKNPTAFYLCASSIERQTYEQYFGPGTRLTVT.

The chain joins TRBV4-2 to TRBJ2-1; 10 bases line up with TRBD2. The germline gives CDR1 LGHNA, CDR2 YNFKEQ. V lost 2 bases and J lost 7; bases outside the gene matches: 5. The CDR3 totals 15 residues. The CDR3 DNA reads as TGTGCCAGCAGCCAATTAGCGGGGGGTCTAAATGAGCAGTTCTTC. Translated, it gives CASSQLAGGLNEQFF.

This chain joins TRBV7-2 and TRBJ1-1; D perhaps matches TRBD1 (5 bases). The CDR3 runs to 14 residues. The germline V and J ends were trimmed by 3 bases and 2 bases, with 10 bases remaining between them. The germline V gene encodes CDR1 SGHTA and CDR2 FQGNSA. CDR3 sequence reads: CASSFLGQNTEAFF. The CDR3 DNA reads TGTGCCAGCAGCTTCCTGGGGCAAAACACTGAAGCTTTCTTT.

This chain links TRBV18 with TRBJ1-2; possible D gene TRBD1, 6 bases. Germline CDR1 and CDR2: KGHSH and LQKENI. V was pared by 0 bases and J by 7 bases, with 15 bases between. CDR3 size: 15 residues. As DNA, the CDR3 is TGTGCCAGCTCACCACCGACAGGTTGGGCGGGTGGCTACACCTTC. Protein: CASSPPTGWAGGYTF.

The chain combines TRBV5-1 with TRBJ1-6; D may be TRBD1 (6 bases). Per germline, CDR1 SGHRS and CDR2 YFSETQ. Trimming removed 4 bases at V and 9 bases at J, with 17 bases between. The CDR3 is 15 residues long. CDR3 protein: CASSTGGRGGSPLHF. The CDR3 DNA sequence: TGCGCCAGCAGCACGGGGGGCAGGGGCGGTTCACCCCTCCACTTT.

CDR3 bases: TGTGCCAGCAGCACCTGGGCGTCTGGGGCCAACGTCCTGACTTTC. Its translation is CASSTWASGANVLTF. The gene calls are TRBV5-6 and TRBJ2-6; D unclear. CDR1 and CDR2 from the germline V gene are SGHDT and YYEEEE. The V end lost 4 bases, the J end lost 1 base, and 9 bases lay between the germline ends. CDR3 length: 15 residues.

This rearrangement joins TRBV7-8 to TRBJ1-1, with 9 nucleotides matching TRBD1. The V segment lost 4 bases and the J segment 1 base; nucleotides outside the gene matches: 1. The CDR3 spans 14 residues. CDR1 and CDR2 (germline): SGHVS, FQNEAQ. The DNA for the CDR3 is TGTGCCAGCAGCTCGGGACAGGGGAACACTGAAGCTTTCTTT. It specifies CASSSGQGNTEAFF.

The genes are TRBV2 and TRBJ1-5; D is possibly TRBD1 (6 bases). The V end was cut by 4 bases, the J end by 0 bases, with 19 bases between. From germline, CDR1 is SNHLY and CDR2 FYNNEI. The CDR3 covers 18 residues. In DNA form, the CDR3 reads TGTGCCAGCAGTGGGCGGGGGCCCGTCATTCTTAGCAATCAGCCCCAGCATTTT. This gives the protein CASSGRGPVILSNQPQHF.

The chain couples TRBV11-2 to TRBJ2-2; TRBD1 might be the D (5 bases). Trimming shortened V by 1 base and J by 2 bases, and 11 bases separated the two germline ends. Germline lookup yields CDR1 SGHAT and CDR2 FQNNGV. This CDR3 comprises 16 residues. The CDR3 region is CASSLVEGVNTGELFF. The CDR3, as DNA: TGTGCCAGCAGCTTAGTAGAAGGGGTTAACACCGGGGAGCTGTTTTTT.

V and J are TRBV15 and TRBJ1-1; no definite D call. The CDR3 covers 12 residues. The germline gives CDR1 LNHNV, CDR2 YYDKDF (reference sequence). V lost 1 base and J 6 bases, leaving 6 bases between the germline ends. CDR3 in DNA: TGTGCCACCAGCAGAGTTTACGCTGAAGCTTTCTTT. This codes for CATSRVYAEAFF.

The chain combines TRBV28 with TRBJ1-1; 7 nucleotides align to TRBD1. CDR1 and CDR2 (germline): MDHEN, SYDVKM. The CDR3 length is 18 residues. V lost 5 bases and J lost 0; bases outside the gene matches: 15. The CDR3: CASSPYRGSNPMNTEAFF. For the CDR3, the DNA is TGTGCCAGCAGTCCCTACAGGGGATCTAATCCCATGAACACTGAAGCTTTCTTT.